Listed below are T cell receptor beta chains from one sample, sequenced in a study of blood T cell repertoires in COVID-19. Profiling relied on immunoSEQ multiplex PCR, and the TCRdb table lists in-frame clones only, not all of them. The repertoire holds 150,000 to 200,000 clones, with roughly nine tenths as singletons. The sequencing input was peripheral blood. Receptor source: a woman aged 55-69 years with COVID-19, enrolled during active disease. CDR3s include the opening cysteine and the closing phenylalanine or tryptophan. Fields, in order: J gene, D gene, V gene, clone size, CDR3 protein, CDR3 DNA. D genes are given only for firm matches. Expanded clones are given a class, and other clones once, few, many or no size at all.

>TRBJ2-7|TRBD2|TRBV5-5|-
CASSRTSGSYEQYF
TGTGCCAGCAGTCGGACTAGCGGGTCTTACGAGCAGTACTTC
>TRBJ1-1|TRBD1|TRBV7-3|-
CARGQGPTEAFF
TGTGCCAGGGGACAGGGGCCCACTGAAGCTTTCTTT
>TRBJ2-7|TRBD2|TRBV11-2|-
CVSSLALAGGVYEQYF
TGTGTCAGCAGCTTAGCACTAGCGGGAGGAGTCTACGAGCAGTACTTC
>TRBJ2-1|TRBD2|TRBV30|-
CAWSVKGLAGSNEQFF
TGTGCCTGGAGTGTAAAGGGACTAGCGGGTTCCAATGAGCAGTTCTTC
>TRBJ1-4|-|TRBV20-1|-
CSASSLRATNEKLFF
TGCAGTGCCAGTTCGTTGCGAGCAACTAATGAAAAACTGTTTTTT
>TRBJ2-1|TRBD2|TRBV7-2|-
CASTSGASGNNEQFF
TGTGCCAGCACCTCGGGGGCTAGCGGGAACAATGAGCAGTTCTTC
>TRBJ2-5|-|TRBV7-2|-
CASSQQVGGQETQYF
TGTGCCAGCAGCCAGCAGGTCGGTGGGCAAGAGACCCAGTACTTC
>TRBJ2-2|-|TRBV5-4|once
CASSLDRGGGPTGELFF
TGTGCCAGCAGCTTGGATCGGGGCGGGGGCCCAACCGGGGAGCTGTTTTTT
>TRBJ1-1|-|TRBV4-2|-
CASSPRGENTEAFF
TGTGCCAGCAGCCCCAGGGGAGAGAACACTGAAGCTTTCTTT
>TRBJ2-7|TRBD2|TRBV2|-
CASSQGTSFAEQYF
TGTGCCAGCAGCCAAGGGACTAGCTTTGCCGAGCAGTACTTC
>TRBJ2-7|-|TRBV5-8|-
CASSLGLTYEQYF
TGTGCCAGCAGCTTGGGACTCACCTACGAGCAGTACTTC
>TRBJ2-3|-|TRBV5-1|-
CASSKFPGTDTQYF
TGCGCCAGCAGCAAATTTCCCGGGACAGATACGCAGTATTTT
>TRBJ1-1|TRBD1|TRBV5-4|few
CASSIGQVNTEAFF
TGTGCCAGCAGCATTGGACAGGTGAACACTGAAGCTTTCTTT
>TRBJ2-1|-|TRBV30|-
CAWRELGNEQFF
TGTGCCTGGAGGGAGCTCGGCAATGAGCAGTTCTTC
>TRBJ2-3|TRBD1|TRBV24-1|-
CATSDRGQGGDTQYF
TGTGCCACCAGTGACAGGGGACAGGGAGGAGATACGCAGTATTTT
>TRBJ1-2|-|TRBV5-6|-
CASSLGYGIYGYTF
TGTGCCAGCAGTTTGGGGTACGGGATCTATGGCTACACCTTC
>TRBJ2-5|TRBD1|TRBV6-5|-
CASSSTGWETQYF
TGTGCCAGCAGTTCGACAGGGTGGGAGACCCAGTACTTC
>TRBJ2-2|TRBD1|TRBV27|-
CASSLQGASGELFF
TGTGCCAGCAGTCTACAGGGGGCTAGCGGGGAGCTGTTTTTT
>TRBJ2-2|-|TRBV19|few
CASPSFHGHLNTGELFF
TGTGCCAGTCCGTCATTTCATGGACACCTTAACACCGGGGAGCTGTTTTTT
>TRBJ1-1|TRBD1|TRBV9|-
CASSARTGGYTEAFF
TGTGCCAGCAGCGCTAGGACAGGGGGCTACACTGAAGCTTTCTTT
>TRBJ1-1|TRBD1|TRBV27|-
CASRLSQGAGAFF
TGTGCCAGCAGATTATCACAGGGGGCCGGAGCTTTCTTT
>TRBJ2-5|-|TRBV7-2|-
CASSLGGGGSETQYF
TGTGCCAGCAGCTTAGGGGGAGGAGGGAGCGAGACCCAGTACTTC
>TRBJ2-4|-|TRBV28|-
CASRSTVSYIQYF
TGTGCCAGCAGGTCGACAGTTTCGTACATTCAGTACTTC
>TRBJ2-3|-|TRBV25-1|-
CASSVEDTQYF
TGTGCCAGCAGTGTCGAGGATACGCAGTATTTT
>TRBJ1-4|-|TRBV29-1|-
CSVTGFNEKLFF
TGCAGCGTCACGGGATTTAATGAAAAACTGTTTTTT